A single sample is the source of the 24 T cell receptor beta chains below, sequenced in a study of shared clonotypes between healthy human individuals. The data were produced by immunoSEQ multiplex PCR, yet TCRdb's version contains in-frame clones alone and is incomplete. Of fewer than 1.8 million clones listed, approximately 98.5% are singletons. Sequencing input: naive CD4+ T cells sorted from blood. Subset reported: CD45RA+ positively selected. These receptor sequences come from a man aged 25-45 years in good health.

The chain couples TRBV18 to TRBJ2-1; the D gene is possibly TRBD1 (5 bases). Between the trimmed V and J ends, which lost 6 bases and 3 bases, there was a span of 12 bases. This CDR3 region has 14 residues. Germline loops: CDR1 KGHSH, CDR2 LQKENI. CDR3 sequence (DNA): TGTGCCAGCTCCCGGCGACAGAACTACAATGAGCAGTTCTTC. Its protein product is CASSRRQNYNEQFF.

The CDR3 DNA sequence: TGTGCCAGCAGTCAGGACAGCTCCGGGGCGGGGGCTTTCTTT. It is translated as CASSQDSSGAGAFF. The V gene is TRBV6-4, the J gene TRBJ1-1; a possible D gene is TRBD1 (6 bases). CDR1 and CDR2 (germline): MRHNA, SNTAGT. Trimming pared 5 bases from V and 11 bases from J, leaving 21 bases between. The CDR3 totals 14 residues.

This chain links TRBV5-1 with TRBJ2-1; maybe TRBD1 (5 bases). Looked up from germline, CDR1 is SGHRS and CDR2 is YFSETQ. The CDR3 length is 15 residues. Trimming took off 4 bases at V and 2 bases at J, with 13 bases between the two ends. This CDR3 is CASSNQGRTYNEQFF. For the CDR3, the DNA is TGCGCCAGCAGCAATCAGGGAAGAACCTACAATGAGCAGTTCTTC.

V gene TRBV7-3 combines with J gene TRBJ2-7; the D is unclear. V was cut by 3 bases and J by 3 bases, with 9 bases left in between. Germline assignment: CDR1 SGHTA and CDR2 FQGTGA. The CDR3 runs 13 residues. The CDR3 coding sequence is TGTGCCAGCAGCTTCGGGCCGAGCTACGAGCAGTACTTC. Its translation is CASSFGPSYEQYF.

Points on this clone: Additional DNA sequences in this sample encode the identical CDR3. CDR3 coding DNA: TGCGCCAGCAGCTTTCTTGCGGGGAGCAATGAGCAGTTCTTC. Protein: CASSFLAGSNEQFF. The chain links TRBV5-1 to TRBJ2-1; maybe TRBD2 (6 bases). The germline V gene encodes CDR1 SGHRS and CDR2 YFSETQ. CDR3 length: 14 amino acids. Trimming left V 2 bases short and J 6 bases short, with 12 bases between.

Only one count was recorded for this clone. Other DNA variants within this sample encode the same CDR3. The chain's CDR3 is CASSRGQYNEQFF. CDR3 bases: TGTGCCAGCAGCCGAGGTCAGTACAATGAGCAGTTCTTC. V usage is TRBV11-3 and J usage is TRBJ2-1; D gene uncertain. Looked up from germline, CDR1 is SGHNT and CDR2 is YENEEA. This CDR3 is built from 13 residues. V was pared by 5 bases and J by 4 bases, with 9 bases between.

The genes are TRBV5-1 and TRBJ2-3; TRBD2 is a possible D gene (6 bases). The CDR3 length is 14 residues. The V gene lost 7 bases and the J gene lost 2 bases, with 14 bases spanning the gap. From germline, CDR1 is SGHRS and CDR2 YFSETQ. The CDR3 protein is CASFRGSDTDTQYF. Here the CDR3 DNA reads TGCGCCAGCTTCCGGGGGAGCGACACAGATACGCAGTATTTT.

The rearrangement joins TRBV7-9 to TRBJ1-1; possible D gene TRBD1, 6 bases. Trimming took off 1 base at V and 11 bases at J, with 11 bases between the two ends. The CDR3 length is 12 residues. In germline, CDR1 is SEHNR, CDR2 FQNEAQ (reference sequence). CDR3 in amino acids: CASSLENRDAFF. The CDR3 DNA is TGTGCCAGCAGCTTAGAGAACAGGGATGCTTTCTTT.

In its sample, this clone was seen once. The chain links TRBV7-2 to TRBJ2-2; D remains ambiguous. The germline V gene encodes CDR1 SGHTA and CDR2 FQGNSA. This CDR3 has 15 residues. With 7 bases removed from V and 5 bases from J, the gap between germline ends came to 17 bases. The CDR3 DNA follows: TGTGCCAGCACCCTCGTGGGTCGGCCGACCGGGGAGCTGTTTTTT. It codes for CASTLVGRPTGELFF.

The V and J genes are TRBV19 and TRBJ2-6, with TRBD2 as a possible D gene (6 bases). V shed 2 bases and J shed 0 bases, with 20 bases lying between them. The CDR3 is made up of 20 amino acids. CDR1 and CDR2 (germline): LNHDA, SQIVND (reference sequence). The CDR3 sequence is CASSIRPRWEVSSGANVLTF. CDR3 DNA sequence: TGTGCCAGTAGTATACGTCCTCGGTGGGAGGTGAGCTCTGGGGCCAACGTCCTGACTTTC.

The rearrangement joins TRBV15 to TRBJ1-1; a possible D gene is TRBD1 (5 bases). This CDR3 has 18 residues. CDR1 and CDR2 (germline): LNHNV, YYDKDF (reference sequence). Between the trimmed V and J ends, which lost 0 bases and 2 bases, there was a span of 19 bases. The CDR3 here is CATSRDLGRVTRNTEAFF. The CDR3 nucleotides read TGTGCCACCAGCAGAGATCTGGGCAGGGTTACGAGAAACACTGAAGCTTTCTTT.

V and J are TRBV5-4 and TRBJ2-7, with 10 positions matching TRBD1. Germline-derived CDR1 and CDR2 are SGHNT and YYREEE (reference sequence). The J segment lost 5 bases and the V segment lost 3 bases, leaving 8 bases of the junction unmatched. There are 15 residues in the CDR3. The CDR3 DNA sequence: TGTGCCAGCAGCTACGGACAGGGGGTTATCAACGAGCAGTACTTC. Its translation is CASSYGQGVINEQYF. The whole variable domain, remainder taken from reference TRBV5-4 and TRBJ2-7, is ETGVTQSPTHLIKTRGQQVTLRCSSQSGHNTVSWYQQALGQGPQFIFQYYREEENGRGNFPPRFSGLQFPNYSSELNVNALELDDSALYLCASSYGQGVINEQYFGPGTRLTVT.

About this clone itself: The sample contains more than one DNA sequence encoding this CDR3. The rearrangement joins TRBV5-1 to TRBJ1-4; possibly TRBD1 for D (6 bases). Germline V gene data show CDR1 as SGHRS and CDR2 as YFSETQ. CDR3 length: 14 residues. V was pared by 0 bases and J by 8 bases, with 11 bases between. The CDR3 is CASSLGQGREKLFF. For the CDR3, the DNA is TGCGCCAGCAGCTTGGGGCAGGGGAGAGAAAAACTGTTTTTT.

CDR3 sequence: CASGRLGGSYNEQFF. In DNA, the CDR3 is TGTGCCAGCGGGAGACTAGGTGGGTCCTACAATGAGCAGTTCTTC. The V and J genes are TRBV6-4 and TRBJ2-1; D possibly corresponds to TRBD2 (6 bases). The V and J ends lost 8 bases and 1 base respectively, with 15 bases between them. This CDR3 has 15 amino acids. CDR1 MRHNA and CDR2 SNTAGT come from the germline V gene.

The chain recombines TRBV9 with TRBJ1-2; 7 bases are a match to TRBD1. The CDR3 covers 13 residues. V was pared by 0 bases and J by 8 bases, with 4 bases of the junction left unmatched. Germline-derived CDR1 and CDR2 are SGDLS and YYNGEE. Written as DNA, the CDR3 is TGTGCCAGCAGCGTAGCCAGGGGGAGAGGCTACACCTTC. It yields the protein CASSVARGRGYTF.

The chain carries TRBV20-1 and TRBJ2-7; maybe TRBD2 (6 bases). This CDR3 has 11 amino acids. Trimming stripped 1 base from V and 9 bases from J, with 10 bases between. Germline V gene lookup returns CDR1 DFQATT and CDR2 SNEGSKA (reference sequence). The CDR3 loop is CSARGPGRQYF. Written as DNA, the CDR3 is TGCAGTGCTAGAGGTCCCGGGAGGCAGTACTTC.

The J gene is TRBJ2-1, the V gene TRBV4-3; D unresolved. The CDR3 runs to 15 residues. With 3 bases removed from V and 4 bases from J, the gap between germline ends came to 13 bases. Germline lookup yields CDR1 LGHNA and CDR2 YSLEER. CDR3 DNA sequence: TGCGCCAGCAGCCAGACGAGCGTCCTATACAATGAGCAGTTCTTC. It specifies CASSQTSVLYNEQFF.

V gene TRBV15 combines with J gene TRBJ2-1, with 8 positions matching TRBD2. Germline assignment: CDR1 LNHNV and CDR2 YYDKDF (reference sequence). The junction had 11 bases not matched to a gene; V was cut back by 0 bases and J by 10 bases. CDR3 length: 16 residues. The CDR3 loop reads CATSRDWGPTSGEQFF. In nucleotides, the CDR3 is TGTGCCACCAGCAGAGATTGGGGGCCAACTAGCGGCGAGCAGTTCTTC.

This clone was recorded once. V usage is TRBV6-5 and J usage is TRBJ2-7, with D maybe TRBD1 (6 bases). Trimming removed 7 bases at V and 2 bases at J, with 12 bases between. CDR1 and CDR2 from the germline V gene are MNHEY and SVGAGI. The CDR3 spans 13 residues. The CDR3 is CASKRQGTYEQYF. Here the CDR3 DNA reads TGTGCCAGCAAGAGGCAGGGGACCTACGAGCAGTACTTC.

V usage is TRBV11-2 and J usage is TRBJ2-1; 9 nucleotides align to TRBD2. V shed 0 bases, J shed 1 base, and the junction held 4 bases outside the gene matches. Germline lookup yields CDR1 SGHAT and CDR2 FQNNGV. CDR3 length: 17 residues. The CDR3 coding sequence is TGTGCCAGCAGCTTAGATCGGCTAGCGGGATCCTACAATGAGCAGTTCTTC. It codes for CASSLDRLAGSYNEQFF.

In the case of this clone: Germline and junction disagree at one end, which may indicate a read error. The chain couples TRBV7-7 to TRBJ2-5; TRBD1 matches at 7 bases. The CDR3 length is 15 residues. Germline CDR1 reads SSHAT; CDR2 reads FNYEAQ (reference sequence). The chain's CDR3 is CASSLVEGALETQYF. The CDR3 nucleotides read TGTGCTAGCAGCTTAGTCGAGGGGGCTCTGGAGACCCAGTACTTC. Full variable domain (rest looked up from reference TRBV7-7 and TRBJ2-5): GAGVSQSPRYKVTKRGQDVTLRCDPISSHATLYWYQQALGQGPEFLTYFNYEAQPDKSGLPSDRFSAERPEGSISTLTIQRTEQRDSAMYRCASSLVEGALETQYFGPGTRLLVL.

A word on this clone: Different DNA sequences within this sample yield the same CDR3. The rearrangement uses TRBV5-6 and TRBJ2-7, with D possibly TRBD1 on 5 matching bases. V lost 1 base, J lost 4 bases, and 9 bases lay in between. Germline CDR1 and CDR2: SGHDT and YYEEEE. This CDR3 is 13 amino acids long. The CDR3 bases are TGTGCCAGCAGCTTGCAGGGCAGTTACGAGCAGTACTTC. Protein: CASSLQGSYEQYF.

This chain links TRBV5-6 with TRBJ1-3; D call uncertain. CDR1 and CDR2 from the germline V gene are SGHDT and YYEEEE. The CDR3 is 14 amino acids. Trimming removed 2 bases from V and 0 bases from J, with 6 bases in between. The CDR3 DNA reads TGTGCCAGCAGCTTCGGCAGCTCTGGAAACACCATATATTTT. As protein: CASSFGSSGNTIYF.

This chain links TRBV7-6 with TRBJ2-5; 9 bases align to TRBD2. The CDR3 sequence is 16 residues long. The germline CDR1 and CDR2 sequences are SGHVS and FNYEAQ. Trimming at V came to 5 bases and at J to 2 bases, leaving 9 bases not matched to a gene. The CDR3 region has the DNA TGTGCCAGCAGCCCTCCACTAGCGGGCCCTCAAGAGACCCAGTACTTC. Amino acid sequence: CASSPPLAGPQETQYF.